The 6 T cell receptor beta chains listed next were all sequenced from one sample in a study of cytomegalovirus exposure and HLA in healthy donors. PCR used 60 Vbeta primers and 13 Jbeta primers. Only in-frame clones appear in the TCRdb table, and some are missing; sequencing was by immunoSEQ multiplex PCR. The data show 180,000 or so clones, more than 65% seen once. The sample taken for sequencing was PBMCs. The source is a female donor in good health and CMV-seronegative.

The chain uses TRBV28 and TRBJ1-3, with D possibly TRBD1 on 5 matching bases. This CDR3 spans 14 amino acids. Germline V gene sequence: CDR1 MDHEN, CDR2 SYDVKM. Trimming left V 2 bases short and J 2 bases short, with 7 bases between. CDR3 coding DNA: TGTGCCAGCAGTTTACCAGGGACTGGAAACACCATATATTTT. It yields the protein CASSLPGTGNTIYF.

The V and J genes are TRBV6-1 and TRBJ1-3; maybe TRBD1 (6 bases). Germline CDR1 is MNHNS and CDR2 is SASEGT. With 0 bases removed from V and 2 bases from J, the gap between germline ends came to 11 bases. The CDR3 is made up of 16 amino acids. CDR3 residues: CASSEAPAGAGNTIYF. DNA of the CDR3: TGTGCCAGCAGTGAAGCTCCGGCAGGGGCTGGAAACACCATATATTTT.

This chain joins TRBV19 and TRBJ1-3; possibly TRBD1 for D (6 bases). Germline V CDR1 and CDR2: LNHDA, SQIVND (reference sequence). The CDR3 has 15 residues. With 5 bases removed from V and 2 bases from J, the gap between germline ends came to 13 bases. The chain's CDR3 is CASSHRTVAGNTIYF. CDR3 nucleotides: TGTGCCAGTAGTCATAGGACAGTCGCTGGAAACACCATATATTTT.

The chain uses TRBV7-6 and TRBJ2-2; no definite D call. The CDR3 extends over 14 amino acids. Germline V lookup: CDR1 SGHVS, CDR2 FNYEAQ. Trimming stripped 2 bases from V and 4 bases from J, with 8 bases between. The CDR3 loop reads CASSLSTGTGELFF. The CDR3 region has the DNA TGTGCCAGCAGCTTAAGCACCGGCACCGGGGAGCTGTTTTTT.

In the case of this clone: A read error may account for a junction end that differs from germline. In nucleotides, the CDR3 is TGCAGCGTAGAAGACAGGGGAGGGCGAGAAAAACTGTTTTTT. Translation: CSVEDRGGREKLFF. The V gene is TRBV29-1, the J gene TRBJ1-4; TRBD1 matches 8 bases. Per germline, CDR1 SQVTM and CDR2 ANQGSEA. The CDR3 covers 14 residues.

The gene calls are TRBV6-5 and TRBJ2-5; 8 nucleotides match TRBD1. CDR1 MNHEY and CDR2 SVGAGI come from the germline V gene. The CDR3 sequence is 14 residues long. Trimming cost V 8 bases and J 5 bases; bases outside gene matches: 10. The CDR3 loop reads CASGDRGREETQYF. The CDR3 coding sequence is TGTGCCAGCGGCGACAGGGGACGGGAGGAGACCCAGTACTTC.